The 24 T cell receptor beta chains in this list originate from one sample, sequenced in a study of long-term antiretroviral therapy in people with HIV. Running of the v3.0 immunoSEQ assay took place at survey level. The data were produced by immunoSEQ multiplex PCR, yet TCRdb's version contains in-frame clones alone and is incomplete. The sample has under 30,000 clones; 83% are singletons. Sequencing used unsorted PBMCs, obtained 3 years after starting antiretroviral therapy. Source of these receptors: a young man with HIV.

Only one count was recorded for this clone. CDR3 sequence reads: CASSFGLVNYGYTF. The DNA of the CDR3 is TGTGCCAGCAGCTTTGGTTTGGTGAACTATGGCTACACCTTC. This rearrangement joins TRBV11-2 to TRBJ1-2; unclear D gene. V was cut by 3 bases and J by 2 bases, with 10 bases left in between. CDR1 is SGHAT, CDR2 FQNNGV, per germline. The CDR3 contains 14 residues. The complete variable domain, with remaining parts taken from reference TRBV11-2 and TRBJ1-2, reads EAGVAQSPRYKIIEKRQSVAFWCNPISGHATLYWYQQILGQGPKLLIQFQNNGVVDDSQLPKDRFSAERLKGVDSTLKIQPAKLEDSAVYLCASSFGLVNYGYTFGSGTRLTVV.

The CDR3 here is CASSLMSYQPQHF. CDR3 in DNA: TGTGCCAGCAGTTTGATGAGCTATCAGCCCCAGCATTTT. The V and J genes are TRBV28 and TRBJ1-5; D is ambiguous. The V end was cut by 3 bases, the J end by 5 bases, with 8 bases between. The CDR3 is 13 residues long. Germline lookup yields CDR1 MDHEN and CDR2 SYDVKM.

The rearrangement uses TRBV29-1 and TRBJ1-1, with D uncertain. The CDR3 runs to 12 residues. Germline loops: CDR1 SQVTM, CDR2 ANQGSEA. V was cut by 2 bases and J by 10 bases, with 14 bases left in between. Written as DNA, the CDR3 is TGCAGCGTTGAAAGCGGGAGTCTGGGAGCTTTCTTT. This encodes CSVESGSLGAFF.

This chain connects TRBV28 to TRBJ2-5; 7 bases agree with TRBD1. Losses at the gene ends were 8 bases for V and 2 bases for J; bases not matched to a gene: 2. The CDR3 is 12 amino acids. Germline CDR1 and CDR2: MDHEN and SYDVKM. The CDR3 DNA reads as TGTGCCAGCGGGACAGCACAAGAGACCCAGTACTTC. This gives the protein CASGTAQETQYF.

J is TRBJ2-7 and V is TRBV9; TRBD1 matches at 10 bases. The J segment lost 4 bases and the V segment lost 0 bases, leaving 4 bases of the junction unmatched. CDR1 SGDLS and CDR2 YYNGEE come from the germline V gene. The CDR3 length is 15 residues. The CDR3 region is CASSVGQGAGYEQYF. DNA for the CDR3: TGTGCCAGCAGCGTAGGACAGGGGGCCGGGTACGAGCAGTACTTC.

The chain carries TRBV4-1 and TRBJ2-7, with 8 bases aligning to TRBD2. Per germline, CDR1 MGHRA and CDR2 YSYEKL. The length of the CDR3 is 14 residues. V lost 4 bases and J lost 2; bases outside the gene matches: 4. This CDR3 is CASSRSGGPYEQYF. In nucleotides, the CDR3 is TGCGCCAGCAGCCGGAGCGGGGGACCCTACGAGCAGTACTTC.

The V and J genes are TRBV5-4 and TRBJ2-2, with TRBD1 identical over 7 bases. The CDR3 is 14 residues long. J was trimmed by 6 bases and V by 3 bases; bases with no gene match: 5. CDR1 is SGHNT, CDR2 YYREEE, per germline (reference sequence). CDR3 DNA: TGTGCCAGCAGCTCCCAGGGGGTGGCCGGGGAGCTGTTTTTT. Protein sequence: CASSSQGVAGELFF.

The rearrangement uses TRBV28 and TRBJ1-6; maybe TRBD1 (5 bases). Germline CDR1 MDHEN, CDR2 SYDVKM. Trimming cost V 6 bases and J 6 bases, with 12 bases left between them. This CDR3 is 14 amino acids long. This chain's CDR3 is CASRQVISNSPLHF. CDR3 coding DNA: TGTGCCAGCAGACAGGTTATCAGTAATTCACCCCTCCACTTT. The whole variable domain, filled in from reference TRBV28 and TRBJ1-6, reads DVKVTQSSRYLVKRTGEKVFLECVQDMDHENMFWYRQDPGLGLRLIYFSYDVKMKEKGDIPEGYSVSREKKERFSLILESASTNQTSMYLCASRQVISNSPLHFGNGTRLTVT.

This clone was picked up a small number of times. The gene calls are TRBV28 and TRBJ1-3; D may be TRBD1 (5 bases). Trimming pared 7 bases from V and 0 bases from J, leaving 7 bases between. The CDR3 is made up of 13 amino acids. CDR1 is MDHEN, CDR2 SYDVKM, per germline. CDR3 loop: CASKGFSGNTIYF. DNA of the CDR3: TGTGCCAGCAAGGGGTTCTCTGGAAACACCATATATTTT.

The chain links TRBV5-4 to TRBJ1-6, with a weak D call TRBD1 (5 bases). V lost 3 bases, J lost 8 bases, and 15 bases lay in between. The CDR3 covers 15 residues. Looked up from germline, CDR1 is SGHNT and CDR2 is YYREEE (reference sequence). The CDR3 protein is CASSSGSAYDSPLHF. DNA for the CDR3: TGTGCCAGCAGCTCAGGGTCAGCATATGATTCACCCCTCCACTTT.

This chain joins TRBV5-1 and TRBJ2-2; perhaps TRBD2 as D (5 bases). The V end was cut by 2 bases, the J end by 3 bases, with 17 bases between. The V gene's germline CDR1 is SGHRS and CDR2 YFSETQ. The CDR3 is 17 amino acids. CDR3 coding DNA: TGCGCCAGCAGCTTATTTATTGGGAGCGGCGACACCGGGGAGCTGTTTTTT. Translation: CASSLFIGSGDTGELFF.

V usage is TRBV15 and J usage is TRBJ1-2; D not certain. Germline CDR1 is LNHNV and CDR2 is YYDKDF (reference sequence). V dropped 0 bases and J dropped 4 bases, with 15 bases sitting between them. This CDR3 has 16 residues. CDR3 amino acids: CATSRDGSQVGYGYTF. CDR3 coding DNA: TGTGCCACCAGCAGAGATGGTTCGCAGGTCGGCTATGGCTACACCTTC.

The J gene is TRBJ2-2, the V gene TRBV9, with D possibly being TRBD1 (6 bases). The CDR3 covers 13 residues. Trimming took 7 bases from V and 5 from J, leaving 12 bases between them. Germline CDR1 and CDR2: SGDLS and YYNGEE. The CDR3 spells CASGQSGTGELFF. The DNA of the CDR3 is TGTGCCAGCGGACAGTCGGGGACCGGGGAGCTGTTTTTT.

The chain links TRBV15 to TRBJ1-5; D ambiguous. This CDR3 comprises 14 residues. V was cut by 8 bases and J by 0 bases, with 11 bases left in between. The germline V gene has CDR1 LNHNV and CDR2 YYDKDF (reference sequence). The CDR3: CATGQVSSNQPQHF. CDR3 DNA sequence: TGTGCCACCGGGCAGGTTAGTAGCAATCAGCCCCAGCATTTT.

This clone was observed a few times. The CDR3 loop reads CASSQGVSPLHF. The CDR3 DNA reads as TGTGCCAGCAGCCAAGGTGTTTCACCCCTCCACTTT. The chain links TRBV4-2 to TRBJ1-6; D is unresolved. Trimming cost V 1 base and J 9 bases, with 4 bases left between them. CDR1 and CDR2 (germline): LGHNA, YNFKEQ. This CDR3 has 12 residues.

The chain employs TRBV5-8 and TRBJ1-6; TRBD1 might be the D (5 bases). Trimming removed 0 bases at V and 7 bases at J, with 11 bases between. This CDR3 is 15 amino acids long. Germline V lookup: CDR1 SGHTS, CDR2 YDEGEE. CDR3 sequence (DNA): TGTGCCAGCAGCTTGGCCGGGCAGGGCAATTCACCCCTCCACTTT. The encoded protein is CASSLAGQGNSPLHF.

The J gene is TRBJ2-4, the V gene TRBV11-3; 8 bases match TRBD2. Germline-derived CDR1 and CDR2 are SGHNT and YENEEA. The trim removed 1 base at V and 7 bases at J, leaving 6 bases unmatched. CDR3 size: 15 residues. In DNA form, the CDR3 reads TGTGCCAGCAGCTTAGGGCAGGCGGGGGGTAACATTCAGTACTTC. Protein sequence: CASSLGQAGGNIQYF.

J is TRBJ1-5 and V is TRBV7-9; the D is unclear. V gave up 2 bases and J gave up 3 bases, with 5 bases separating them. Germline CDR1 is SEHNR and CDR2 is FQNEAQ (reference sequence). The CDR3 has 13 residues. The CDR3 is CASSLQDNQPQHF. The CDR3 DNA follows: TGTGCCAGCAGCTTACAGGACAATCAGCCCCAGCATTTT.

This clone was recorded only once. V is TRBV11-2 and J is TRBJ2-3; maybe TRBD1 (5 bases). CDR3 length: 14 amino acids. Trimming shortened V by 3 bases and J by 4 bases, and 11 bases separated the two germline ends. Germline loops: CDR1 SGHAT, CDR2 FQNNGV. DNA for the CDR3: TGTGCCAGCAGCTTCTCCTTAGGGGCAGATACGCAGTATTTT. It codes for CASSFSLGADTQYF.

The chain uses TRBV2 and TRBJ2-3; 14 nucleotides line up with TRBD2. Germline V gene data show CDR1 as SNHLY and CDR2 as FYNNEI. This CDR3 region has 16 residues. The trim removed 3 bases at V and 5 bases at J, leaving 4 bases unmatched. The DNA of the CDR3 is TGTGCCAGCAGTGATGGGACTAGCGGGAGTTTAGATACGCAGTATTTT. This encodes CASSDGTSGSLDTQYF. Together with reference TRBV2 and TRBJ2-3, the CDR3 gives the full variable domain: EPEVTQTPSHQVTQMGQEVILRCVPISNHLYFYWYRQILGQKVEFLVSFYNNEISEKSEIFDDQFSVERPDGSNFTLKIRSTKLEDSAMYFCASSDGTSGSLDTQYFGPGTRLTVL.

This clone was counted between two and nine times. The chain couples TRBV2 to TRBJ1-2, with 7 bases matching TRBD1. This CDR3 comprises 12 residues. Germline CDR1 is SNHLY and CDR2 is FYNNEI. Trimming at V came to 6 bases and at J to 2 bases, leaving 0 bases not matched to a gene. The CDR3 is CASRTGNYGYTF. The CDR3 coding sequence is TGTGCCAGCAGGACAGGGAACTATGGCTACACCTTC.

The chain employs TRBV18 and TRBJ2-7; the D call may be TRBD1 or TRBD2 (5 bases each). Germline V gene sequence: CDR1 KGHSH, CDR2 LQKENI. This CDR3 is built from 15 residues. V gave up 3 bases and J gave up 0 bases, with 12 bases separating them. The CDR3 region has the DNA TGTGCCAGCTCACCCGGGACCCTTAGCTCCTACGAGCAGTACTTC. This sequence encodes CASSPGTLSSYEQYF.

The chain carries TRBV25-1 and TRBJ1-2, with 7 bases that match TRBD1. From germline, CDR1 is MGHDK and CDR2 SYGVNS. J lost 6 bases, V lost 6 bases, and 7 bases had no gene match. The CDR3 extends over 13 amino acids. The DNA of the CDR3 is TGTGCCAGCAGCCAGCACACAGGGGATGGCTACACCTTC. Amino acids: CASSQHTGDGYTF.

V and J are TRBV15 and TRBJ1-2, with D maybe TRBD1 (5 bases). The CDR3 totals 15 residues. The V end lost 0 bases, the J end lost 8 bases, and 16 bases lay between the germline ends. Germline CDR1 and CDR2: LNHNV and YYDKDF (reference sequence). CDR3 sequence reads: CATSRDYGGASGYTF. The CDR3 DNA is TGTGCCACCAGCAGAGATTATGGAGGGGCCAGCGGCTACACCTTC.